This T cell receptor beta chain was sequenced in a study of blood T cell repertoires in COVID-19. Study details: Some COVID-19 samples were acute and others convalescent; all came from the United States, Italy and Spain. Sources were T cells, B-cell-depleted T cells, or PBMCs; the material itself was cDNA or gDNA.

Study processing details: It was from reference gene primer amplification that nucleated cell counts were estimated. Here immunoSEQ multiplex PCR was the method, and the copy in TCRdb shows in-frame clones only, minus some. D and trimming come from the DNA, and the V and J calls and clone size come from that table. The data contain 200,000 to 300,000 clones, around 80% of them singletons. The V end was cut by 6 bases, the J end by 4 bases, with 18 bases between. The CDR3 is 15 residues long. Germline V CDR1 and CDR2: MGHRA, YSYEKL. The chain links TRBV4-1 to TRBJ1-1; a weak D match, TRBD1 (5 bases). The specimen was peripheral blood. This receptor was identified in a man aged 35 to 55 who had recovered from COVID-19. The CDR3 protein is CASRRGEGAATEAFF. The CDR3 DNA sequence: TGCGCCAGCAGACGGGGGGAAGGCGCTGCCACTGAAGCTTTCTTT.